The clone carrying this T cell receptor beta chain appeared once. Its antigen remains unknown. PCR primers comprised 60 Vbeta and 13 Jbeta primers. Repertoires were generated with immunoSEQ multiplex PCR, while TCRdb's copy carries only in-frame clones and drops some. Of 150,000 or so clones in the sample, roughly four fifths were seen once. This specimen belongs to a study of cytomegalovirus exposure and HLA in healthy donors. Findings and caveats of the study: In a later analysis, DRB1 alleles had the most associated TCRs; HLA-C alleles the fewest. Three CMV-associated chains proved CMV antigen-specific in vitro.

The CDR3 totals 15 residues. Per germline, CDR1 SGHKS and CDR2 YYEKEE (reference sequence). V was pared by 1 base and J by 8 bases, with 6 bases of the junction left unmatched. This TCR derives from a man aged 30 to 39 in good health and CMV-seropositive. The rearrangement joins TRBV5-5 to TRBJ1-4; TRBD1 aligns across 9 bases. The sequenced sample was PBMCs. CDR3 coding DNA: TGTGCCAGCAGCTTGCCGACAGGGGGAGGAGAAAAACTGTTTTTT. Translation: CASSLPTGGGEKLFF.